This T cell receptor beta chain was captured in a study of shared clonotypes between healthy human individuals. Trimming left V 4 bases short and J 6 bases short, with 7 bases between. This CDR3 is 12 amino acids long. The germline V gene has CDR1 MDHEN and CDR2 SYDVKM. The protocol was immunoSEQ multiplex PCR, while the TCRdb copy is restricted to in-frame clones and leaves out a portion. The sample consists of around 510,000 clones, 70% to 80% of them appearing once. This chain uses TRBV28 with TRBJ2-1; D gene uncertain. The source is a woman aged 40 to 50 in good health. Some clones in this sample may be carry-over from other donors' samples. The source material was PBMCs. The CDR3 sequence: CASSYRLNEQFF. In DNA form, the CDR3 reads TGTGCCAGCAGTTATAGGCTCAATGAGCAGTTCTTC.